The subject of this entry is one TCR beta chain. What antigen it recognizes has not been identified. No base qualities exist here, and no much larger clone lies one base off it. The immunoSEQ Assay was the method used to sequence TCRbeta CDR3 regions. After extraction, genomic DNA underwent amplification by bias-controlled multiplex PCR, followed by high-throughput sequencing. The original methods were these. To quantify the absolute abundance of each unique TCRbeta CDR3 region, sequences were collapsed and filtered. Usable DNA was measured by amplifying reference genes present in all nucleated cells, and TCRbeta template counts were normalized to that usable DNA to estimate T cell fraction. Repertoire TCRs were annotated as SARS-CoV-2-specific by exact matching of V gene, CDR3 amino acid sequence and J gene to a known reactive TCR set. The reference SARS-CoV-2 TCR set was derived from MIRA and filtered for enrichment in COVID-19-positive ImmuneCODE repertoires, a step that removed public or cross-reactive TCRs. Using the MIRA antigens, annotated TCRs were further analysed by specific ORF or by position within an ORF. Breadth was defined as annotated unique rearrangements over total unique productive rearrangements; depth was the summed frequency of those rearrangements. Two-sided Wilcoxon rank-sum tests were used to compare TCR breadth between groups. In its TCRdb copy, this immuneACCESS table keeps in-frame sequences only and misses some clones. Where compared with another copy, unresolved V genes explain less than half of these, and the others have no known cause. D and trimming were read from the DNA, whereas the V and J calls and clone size are those reported in that table. The sample yields approximately 480,000 clones; around nine tenths were counted once. Roughly 13% of the sample lies in the top ten.

This entry belongs to a study of Ad26.COV2.S vaccination and SARS-CoV-2 variants (dated by TCRdb to about 2021). In terms of the full investigation: Donors in the vaccine arm were drawn from COV1001, a multicentre, randomized, double-blind, placebo-controlled phase I-IIa trial testing Ad26.COV2.S in healthy adults. Ad26.COV2.S was administered intramuscularly at 5 x 10^10 or 1 x 10^11 viral particles, either as a single shot or as two shots given 56 days apart. The TCR-sequenced set comprised approximately 32 samples: approximately 19 Ad26.COV2.S vaccine recipients, 5 placebo recipients and 8 SARS-CoV-2 convalescent individuals. Investigators did not know the trial group allocation while performing experiments and assessing outcomes. TCRbeta repertoire sequencing served as the tool for gauging how specific and how broad the SARS-CoV-2-reactive T cell receptors were following Ad26.COV2.S vaccination. Participants in the trial were split at random into five groups of five each, receiving low-dose or high-dose Ad26.COV2.S once or twice, or else placebo on both occasions. Results and caveats for the whole study, not just this receptor: Vaccine and placebo recipients had comparable non-spike TCR breadth, which fits with the vaccine containing only spike. The authors noted that total T cell responses may have been underestimated by the TCR breadth and depth analyses. After vaccination, substantial breadth of spike-specific CD8+ and CD4+ T cell responses was reported. The study lacked the statistical power to compare responses across vaccine doses or regimens. Ad26.COV2.S recipients had higher spike-specific TCR breadth than placebo recipients (P = 0.0014).

The label giving this sample's treatment or condition can be read as: roughly 19 received Ad26.COV2.S at low or high dose, single or two shots; 5 received placebo; per-sample allocation not given. Repertoires of vaccine and placebo recipients were sequenced from samples taken on day 63 after the first injection. Between 29 July and 7 August 2020, Cohort 1b enrolled around 25 adults aged 18-55 years at one site in Boston, USA. Ad26.COV2.S was a replication-incompetent adenovirus type 26 vector that expressed a prefusion-stabilized SARS-CoV-2 spike protein derived from the original Wuhan strain. The CDR3 sequence holds 12 residues, the cysteine and phenylalanine included. The retained sequence is limited to the CDR3, 36 bases, with the frame set at the first base. The germline V gene sets CDR1 to SNHLY and CDR2 to FYNNEI. A distance of 6 bases separates the germline ends of V and J, which lose 3 bases and 4 bases respectively.

The receptor was isolated from a person aged 18-60 years who received the Ad26.COV2.S COVID-19 vaccine or a placebo. The rearrangement joined TRBV2 to TRBJ1-2; the D gene assignment is ambiguous. The sample consisted of peripheral blood, taken in a trial of Ad26.COV2.S vaccine versus placebo. The CDR3 region reads CASSDSVYGYTF. The nucleotides are TGTGCCAGCAGTGACTCGGTCTATGGCTACACCTTC.